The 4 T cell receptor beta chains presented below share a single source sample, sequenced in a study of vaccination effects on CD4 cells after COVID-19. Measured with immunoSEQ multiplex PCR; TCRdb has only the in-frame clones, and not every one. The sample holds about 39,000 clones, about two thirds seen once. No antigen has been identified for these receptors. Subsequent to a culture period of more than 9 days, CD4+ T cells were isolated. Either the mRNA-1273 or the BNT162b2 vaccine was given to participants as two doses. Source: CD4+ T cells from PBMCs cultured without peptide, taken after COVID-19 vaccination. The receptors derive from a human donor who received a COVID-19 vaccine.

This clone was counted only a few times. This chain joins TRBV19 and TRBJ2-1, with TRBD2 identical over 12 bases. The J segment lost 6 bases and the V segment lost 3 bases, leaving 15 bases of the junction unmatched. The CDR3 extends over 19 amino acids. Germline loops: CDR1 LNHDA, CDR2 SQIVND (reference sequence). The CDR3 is CASSIGLGLAGRSGNEQFF. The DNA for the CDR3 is TGTGCCAGTAGTATTGGGCTCGGACTAGCGGGACGGTCGGGCAATGAGCAGTTCTTC.

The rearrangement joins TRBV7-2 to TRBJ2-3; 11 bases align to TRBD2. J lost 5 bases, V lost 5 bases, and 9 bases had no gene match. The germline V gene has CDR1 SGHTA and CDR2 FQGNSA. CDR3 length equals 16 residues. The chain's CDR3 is CASSGSSGGAIDTQYF. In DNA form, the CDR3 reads TGTGCCAGCAGCGGAAGTAGCGGGGGGGCGATAGATACGCAGTATTTT.

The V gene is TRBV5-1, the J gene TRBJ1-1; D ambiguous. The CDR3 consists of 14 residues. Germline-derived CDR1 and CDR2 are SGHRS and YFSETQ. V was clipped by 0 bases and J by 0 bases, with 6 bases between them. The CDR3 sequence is CASSLGQVNTEAFF. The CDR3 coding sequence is TGCGCCAGCAGCTTGGGGCAAGTGAACACTGAAGCTTTCTTT.

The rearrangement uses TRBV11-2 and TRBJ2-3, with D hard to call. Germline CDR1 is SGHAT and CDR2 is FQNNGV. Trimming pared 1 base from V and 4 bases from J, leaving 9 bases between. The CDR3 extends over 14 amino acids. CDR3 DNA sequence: TGTGCCAGCAGCTTAGCGCGGTCCGCAGATACGCAGTATTTT. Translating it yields CASSLARSADTQYF.